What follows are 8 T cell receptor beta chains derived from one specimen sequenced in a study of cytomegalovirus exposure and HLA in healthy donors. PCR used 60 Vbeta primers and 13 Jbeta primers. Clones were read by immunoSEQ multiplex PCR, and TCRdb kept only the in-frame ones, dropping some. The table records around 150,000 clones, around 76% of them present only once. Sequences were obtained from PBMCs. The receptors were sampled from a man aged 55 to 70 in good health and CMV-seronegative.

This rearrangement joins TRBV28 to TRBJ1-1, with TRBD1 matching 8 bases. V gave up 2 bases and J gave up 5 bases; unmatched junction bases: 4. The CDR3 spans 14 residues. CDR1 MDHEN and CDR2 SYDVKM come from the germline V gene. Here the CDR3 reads CASSLSHRGTEAFF. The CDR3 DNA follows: TGTGCCAGCAGTTTAAGCCACAGGGGGACTGAAGCTTTCTTT. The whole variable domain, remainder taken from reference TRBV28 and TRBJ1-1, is DVKVTQSSRYLVKRTGEKVFLECVQDMDHENMFWYRQDPGLGLRLIYFSYDVKMKEKGDIPEGYSVSREKKERFSLILESASTNQTSMYLCASSLSHRGTEAFFGQGTRLTVV.

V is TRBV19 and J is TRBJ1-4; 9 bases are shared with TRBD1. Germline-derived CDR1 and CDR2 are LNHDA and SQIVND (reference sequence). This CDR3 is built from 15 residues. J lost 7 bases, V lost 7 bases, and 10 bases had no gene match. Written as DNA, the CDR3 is TGTGCCAGTAAGGAAACCGGGACAGGGCTTGAAAAACTGTTTTTT. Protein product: CASKETGTGLEKLFF.

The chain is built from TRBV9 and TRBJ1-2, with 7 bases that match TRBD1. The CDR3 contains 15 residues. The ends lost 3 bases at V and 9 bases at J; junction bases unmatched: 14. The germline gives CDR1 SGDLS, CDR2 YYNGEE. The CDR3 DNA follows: TGTGCCAGCAGCGGACAGGGACATCTGAATCGTCGCTACACCTTC. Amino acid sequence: CASSGQGHLNRRYTF.

The CDR3 DNA reads TGTGCCAGCAGCTTGATCGGGGGGAACAATGAGCAGTTCTTC. It specifies CASSLIGGNNEQFF. The rearrangement joins TRBV5-4 to TRBJ2-1; 7 bases are a match to TRBD2. Trimming removed 1 base from V and 5 bases from J; junction bases left unmatched: 3. Germline CDR1 SGHNT, CDR2 YYREEE (reference sequence). This CDR3 comprises 14 residues.

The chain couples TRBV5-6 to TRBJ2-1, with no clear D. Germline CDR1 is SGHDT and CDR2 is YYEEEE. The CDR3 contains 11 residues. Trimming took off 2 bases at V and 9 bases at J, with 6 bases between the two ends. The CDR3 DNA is TGTGCCAGCAGCTTCGCAGGTGAGCAGTTCTTC. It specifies CASSFAGEQFF. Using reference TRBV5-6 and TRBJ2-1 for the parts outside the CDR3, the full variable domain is DAGVTQSPTHLIKTRGQQVTLRCSPKSGHDTVSWYQQALGQGPQFIFQYYEEEERQRGNFPDRFSGHQFPNYSSELNVNALLLGDSALYLCASSFAGEQFFGPGTRLTVL.

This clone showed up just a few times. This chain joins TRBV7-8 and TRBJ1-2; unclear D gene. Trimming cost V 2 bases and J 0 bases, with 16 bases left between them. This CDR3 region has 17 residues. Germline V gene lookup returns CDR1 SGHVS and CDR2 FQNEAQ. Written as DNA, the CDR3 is TGTGCCAGCAGCTTAAATTTGTACAGTCTGCCTAACTATGGCTACACCTTC. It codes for CASSLNLYSLPNYGYTF.

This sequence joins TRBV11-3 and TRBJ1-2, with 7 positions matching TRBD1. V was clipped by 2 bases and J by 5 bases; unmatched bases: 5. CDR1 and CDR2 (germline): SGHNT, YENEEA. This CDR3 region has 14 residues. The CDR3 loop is CASSLTQGVYGYTF. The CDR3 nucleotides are TGTGCCAGCAGCTTAACCCAGGGGGTATATGGCTACACCTTC.

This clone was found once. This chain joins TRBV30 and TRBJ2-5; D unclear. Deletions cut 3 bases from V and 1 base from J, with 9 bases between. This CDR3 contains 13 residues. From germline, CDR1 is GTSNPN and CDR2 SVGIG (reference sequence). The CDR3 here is CAWSLAVQETQYF. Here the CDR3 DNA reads TGTGCCTGGAGCCTGGCGGTCCAAGAGACCCAGTACTTC.